The clone carrying this TCR beta chain showed up just a few times. The antigen is unknown. The data stem from a study of cytomegalovirus exposure and HLA in healthy donors. Primers for the PCR totalled 60 Vbeta and 13 Jbeta. Under the authors' procedure: Later, 65 million to 85 million unique TCR beta chains were counted in an analysis, and approximately 10 million of them were shared. TCRdb's table, derived via immunoSEQ multiplex PCR, lists solely in-frame clones and lacks some. V, J and clone size reflect that table, while D and trimming were determined from the DNA. The sample includes over 85,000 clones, about 8% of them seen just once. Study-wide results and limits: It is likely that the observed cluster of highly shared sequence variants was a sequencing artifact. Immune exposure information available was restricted to CMV serostatus. For cytomegalovirus status, the classifier reportedly gave diagnoses with high specificity and sensitivity.

With 5 bases removed from V and 8 bases from J, the gap between germline ends came to 18 bases. The germline V gene has CDR1 MNHEY and CDR2 SMNVEV (reference sequence). The CDR3 is 15 amino acids. The chain is built from TRBV27 and TRBJ2-2; D is perhaps TRBD2 (6 bases). The sequenced sample consisted of PBMCs. This receptor was obtained from a middle-aged man in good health and CMV-seronegative. The DNA of the CDR3 is TGTGCCAGCAGTCACCCGGGACTGGGTGGGGGGGAGCTGTTTTTT. This codes for CASSHPGLGGGELFF.